A single sample is the source of the 32 T cell receptor beta chains below, sequenced in a study of cytomegalovirus exposure and HLA in healthy donors. The study ran its PCR with 60 Vbeta and 13 Jbeta primers. TCRdb's table, derived via immunoSEQ multiplex PCR, lists solely in-frame clones and lacks some. This table holds approximately 140,000 clones, nearly 80% found once. The sample consisted of PBMCs. Receptors originate from a middle-aged man in good health and CMV-seropositive.

The chain couples TRBV28 to TRBJ2-7; 8 nucleotides align to TRBD1. V was clipped by 6 bases and J by 3 bases; unmatched bases: 7. The germline V gene encodes CDR1 MDHEN and CDR2 SYDVKM. The CDR3 contains 14 residues. This CDR3 reads CASSNPGTGYEQYF. CDR3 DNA: TGTGCCAGCAGCAACCCCGGGACAGGCTACGAGCAGTACTTC.

V and J are TRBV19 and TRBJ2-5, with D maybe TRBD1 (8 bases). Per germline, CDR1 LNHDA and CDR2 SQIVND (reference sequence). This CDR3 is 13 amino acids long. V lost 7 bases and J 4 bases, leaving 13 bases between the germline ends. This chain's CDR3 is CASNNRGGETQYF. The CDR3 DNA follows: TGTGCCAGTAACAACAGGGGGGGAGAGACCCAGTACTTC.

V usage is TRBV11-2 and J usage is TRBJ1-2; D possibly corresponds to TRBD1 (5 bases). The CDR3 totals 15 residues. Germline CDR1 reads SGHAT; CDR2 reads FQNNGV. The V and J ends lost 4 bases and 0 bases respectively, with 12 bases between them. The CDR3 sequence is CASSSNPGANYGYTF. As DNA, the CDR3 is TGTGCCAGCAGCTCCAACCCGGGGGCTAACTATGGCTACACCTTC. The full variable domain, its missing parts supplied by reference TRBV11-2 and TRBJ1-2, is EAGVAQSPRYKIIEKRQSVAFWCNPISGHATLYWYQQILGQGPKLLIQFQNNGVVDDSQLPKDRFSAERLKGVDSTLKIQPAKLEDSAVYLCASSSNPGANYGYTFGSGTRLTVV.

This sequence joins TRBV7-9 and TRBJ1-5, with TRBD1 as a possible D gene (6 bases). The CDR3 extends over 14 amino acids. V was clipped by 4 bases and J by 1 base, with 8 bases between them. The germline V gene has CDR1 SEHNR and CDR2 FQNEAQ (reference sequence). In nucleotides, the CDR3 is TGTGCCAGCAGCTCAGGGGTCAGCAATCAGCCCCAGCATTTT. Translating it yields CASSSGVSNQPQHF.

The rearrangement joins TRBV7-8 to TRBJ1-5, with 11 bases matching TRBD1. Trimming cost V 5 bases and J 8 bases; bases outside gene matches: 5. The CDR3 has 14 amino acids. From germline, CDR1 is SGHVS and CDR2 FQNEAQ. The CDR3 protein is CASSLRDRGEPQHF. The CDR3 DNA is TGTGCCAGCAGCCTCCGGGACAGGGGGGAGCCCCAGCATTTT.

The CDR3 sequence: CASSLGQPAYEQYF. For the CDR3, the DNA is TGTGCCAGCAGCTTGGGACAGCCCGCCTACGAGCAGTACTTC. This chain connects TRBV7-2 to TRBJ2-7, with 7 bases aligning to TRBD1. J lost 2 bases, V lost 3 bases, and 4 bases had no gene match. Germline-derived CDR1 and CDR2 are SGHTA and FQGNSA. The CDR3 length is 14 residues. The full variable domain, completed using reference TRBV7-2 and TRBJ2-7, is GAGVSQSPSNKVTEKGKDVELRCDPISGHTALYWYRQSLGQGLEFLIYFQGNSAPDKSGLPSDRFSAERTGGSVSTLTIQRTQQEDSAVYLCASSLGQPAYEQYFGPGTRLTVT.

V and J are TRBV5-1 and TRBJ2-3, with 11 bases aligning to TRBD2. CDR3 size: 17 residues. Unmatched junction bases numbered 10, after V lost 2 bases and J lost 5 bases. The germline CDR1 and CDR2 sequences are SGHRS and YFSETQ. As DNA, the CDR3 is TGCGCCAGCAGCTTCCTACCCACTAGCGGGAGCGAAGATACGCAGTATTTT. Translation: CASSFLPTSGSEDTQYF.

The CDR3 reads CASSDQGGLENSPLHF. CDR3 in DNA: TGTGCCAGCAGCGACCAAGGGGGCCTCGAGAATTCACCCCTCCACTTT. This chain links TRBV9 with TRBJ1-6; the match to TRBD1 covers 7 bases. Germline trimming cut 3 bases from V and 7 bases from J; bases unmatched to any gene: 10. Per germline, CDR1 SGDLS and CDR2 YYNGEE. CDR3 size: 16 residues.

The CDR3 region has the DNA TGCGCCAGCTCGTATCACACCATATATTTT. Amino acids: CASSYHTIYF. The genes are TRBV10-2 and TRBJ1-3; D uncertain. This CDR3 comprises 10 residues. Germline V gives CDR1 WSHSY, CDR2 SAAADI. Trimming removed 8 bases at V and 8 bases at J, with 7 bases between.

A few counts support this clone. The rearrangement uses TRBV4-1 and TRBJ2-6; tentatively, D is TRBD2 (6 bases). Germline V gives CDR1 MGHRA, CDR2 YSYEKL. The CDR3 totals 17 residues. Between the trimmed V and J ends, which lost 1 base and 0 bases, there was a span of 10 bases. The chain's CDR3 is CASSQAVTSSGANVLTF. The CDR3 region has the DNA TGCGCCAGCAGCCAAGCTGTGACTAGCTCTGGGGCCAACGTCCTGACTTTC.

The rearrangement uses TRBV6-1 and TRBJ2-1, with TRBD1 matching 9 bases. Losses at the gene ends were 6 bases for V and 2 bases for J; bases not matched to a gene: 8. The CDR3 runs to 16 residues. Germline loops: CDR1 MNHNS, CDR2 SASEGT. The CDR3 DNA follows: TGTGCCAGCAGAGAACCGGGACAGGGTACCTACAATGAGCAGTTCTTC. Its translation is CASREPGQGTYNEQFF.

The chain couples TRBV27 to TRBJ2-2, with D possibly TRBD1 on 6 matching bases. The V end was cut by 7 bases, the J end by 1 base, with 7 bases between. This CDR3 is 13 amino acids long. Germline CDR1 is MNHEY and CDR2 is SMNVEV (reference sequence). CDR3 loop: CASMTGNTGELFF. The CDR3 nucleotides are TGTGCCAGCATGACAGGGAACACCGGGGAGCTGTTTTTT.

The gene calls are TRBV29-1 and TRBJ2-1; D remains unclear. V shed 6 bases and J shed 10 bases, with 13 bases lying between them. The CDR3 totals 11 residues. Germline V gives CDR1 SQVTM, CDR2 ANQGSEA. Written as DNA, the CDR3 is TGCAGCGTCTCCCTCTCTGAGGAGCAGTTCTTC. Protein: CSVSLSEEQFF.

The chain employs TRBV7-9 and TRBJ2-2; possibly TRBD1 for D (5 bases). Trimming left V 3 bases short and J 4 bases short, with 9 bases between. CDR1 and CDR2 from the germline V gene are SEHNR and FQNEAQ (reference sequence). The length of the CDR3 is 14 residues. The CDR3 reads CASSFARATGELFF. The CDR3 region has the DNA TGTGCCAGCAGCTTTGCCAGGGCCACCGGGGAGCTGTTTTTT.

The V gene is TRBV28, the J gene TRBJ1-2, with D uncertain. CDR1 and CDR2 from the germline V gene are MDHEN and SYDVKM. V gave up 1 base and J gave up 5 bases, with 14 bases separating them. The CDR3 covers 15 residues. CDR3 loop: CASSLFGTASYGYTF. The CDR3 coding sequence is TGTGCCAGCAGTTTATTTGGCACAGCCTCATATGGCTACACCTTC.

The chain links TRBV7-2 to TRBJ2-1; TRBD2 aligns across 8 bases. Germline CDR1 reads SGHTA; CDR2 reads FQGNSA. The junction had 10 bases not matched to a gene; V was cut back by 5 bases and J by 1 base. This CDR3 comprises 17 residues. The CDR3: CASSARAGAWSYNEQFF. The CDR3 DNA is TGTGCCAGCAGCGCGCGAGCGGGAGCGTGGTCCTACAATGAGCAGTTCTTC.

The chain carries TRBV28 and TRBJ2-6; D is undetermined. The germline gives CDR1 MDHEN, CDR2 SYDVKM. The CDR3 is 16 residues long. Trimming cost V 6 bases and J 0 bases, with 12 bases left between them. The CDR3 sequence: CASSRTRSSGANVLTF. Written as DNA, the CDR3 is TGTGCCAGCAGCCGAACAAGGAGCTCTGGGGCCAACGTCCTGACTTTC.

The chain recombines TRBV19 with TRBJ1-5; TRBD1 matches 10 bases. The junction had 16 bases not matched to a gene; V was cut back by 4 bases and J by 7 bases. Germline-derived CDR1 and CDR2 are LNHDA and SQIVND (reference sequence). CDR3 length equals 18 residues. The CDR3 DNA sequence: TGTGCCAGTAGTACGTCCTCGGGACAGGGGAATTGGCGACAGCCCCAGCATTTT. Translating it yields CASSTSSGQGNWRQPQHF.

The V and J genes are TRBV27 and TRBJ2-2; TRBD2 aligns across 11 bases. This CDR3 is 16 amino acids long. Looked up from germline, CDR1 is MNHEY and CDR2 is SMNVEV (reference sequence). With V trimmed by 5 bases and J by 4 bases, 6 bases remained unmatched. The CDR3 DNA is TGTGCCAGCAGTGGCACTAGCGGGAGTGTCACCGGGGAGCTGTTTTTT. Translation gives CASSGTSGSVTGELFF.

The CDR3 sequence: CASSDRESTDTQYF. The CDR3 region has the DNA TGTGCCAGCAGTGACCGGGAGAGCACAGATACGCAGTATTTT. The chain joins TRBV25-1 to TRBJ2-3, with D possibly matching TRBD2 (6 bases). Germline CDR1 and CDR2: MGHDK and SYGVNS. The CDR3 contains 14 residues. V lost 3 bases and J 0 bases, leaving 7 bases between the germline ends.

The chain combines TRBV5-1 with TRBJ2-3; 8 nucleotides agree with TRBD2. The CDR3 totals 16 residues. Trimming removed 0 bases from V and 8 bases from J; junction bases left unmatched: 11. Germline CDR1 and CDR2: SGHRS and YFSETQ. The CDR3 coding sequence is TGCGCCAGCAGCTTGGAAGGGCGGGAGGCTCTCGTTACGCAGTATTTT. Translating gives CASSLEGREALVTQYF.

The chain recombines TRBV19 with TRBJ1-4; D gene unclear. In germline, CDR1 is LNHDA, CDR2 SQIVND (reference sequence). The CDR3 runs 15 residues. V shed 3 bases and J shed 0 bases, with 8 bases lying between them. The CDR3 bases are TGTGCCAGTAGTATTCGGGAAGCAACTAATGAAAAACTGTTTTTT. Translated: CASSIREATNEKLFF.

The chain employs TRBV30 and TRBJ2-6; D gene ambiguous. The CDR3 loop spans 15 amino acids. Per germline, CDR1 GTSNPN and CDR2 SVGIG (reference sequence). The V gene lost 0 bases and the J gene lost 3 bases, with 9 bases spanning the gap. CDR3 sequence (DNA): TGTGCCTGGAGTGTACGGAGTTTTGGGGCCAACGTCCTGACTTTC. Amino acids: CAWSVRSFGANVLTF.

The chain uses TRBV10-2 and TRBJ2-3, with 8 bases that match TRBD2. There are 16 residues in the CDR3. Germline CDR1 and CDR2: WSHSY and SAAADI. Trimming removed 4 bases from V and 0 bases from J; junction bases left unmatched: 6. The CDR3 bases are TGCGCCAGCAGTGGGGGCAGCGGGAGAAGCACAGATACGCAGTATTTT. Amino acid sequence: CASSGGSGRSTDTQYF.

The CDR3 DNA sequence: TGTGCCAGCAGCTTAAAGTCTAGCGGGATCCTAGCAGATACGCAGTATTTT. The encoded protein is CASSLKSSGILADTQYF. The rearrangement joins TRBV7-3 to TRBJ2-3; the match to TRBD2 covers 9 bases. The CDR3 spans 17 residues. V trimming: 1 base; J trimming: 4 bases; junction bases outside the gene matches: 9. Germline CDR1 is SGHTA and CDR2 is FQGTGA. The whole variable domain, filled in from reference TRBV7-3 and TRBJ2-3, reads GAGVSQTPSNKVTEKGKYVELRCDPISGHTALYWYRQSLGQGPEFLIYFQGTGAADDSGLPNDRFFAVRPEGSVSTLKIQRTERGDSAVYLCASSLKSSGILADTQYFGPGTRLTVL.

The chain is built from TRBV6-5 and TRBJ2-7, with TRBD1 as a possible D gene (5 bases). The germline gives CDR1 MNHEY, CDR2 SVGAGI. The CDR3 totals 12 residues. Between the trimmed V and J ends, which lost 6 bases and 6 bases, there was a span of 12 bases. The CDR3 reads CASSTDRSEQYF. The DNA of the CDR3 is TGTGCCAGCAGCACCGACAGAAGCGAGCAGTACTTC.

This clone has a single count. The rearrangement uses TRBV4-1 and TRBJ1-2; D is unresolved. The germline V gene has CDR1 MGHRA and CDR2 YSYEKL. This CDR3 is built from 17 residues. Trimming left V 2 bases short and J 8 bases short, with 24 bases between. In DNA, the CDR3 is TGCGCCAGCAGCCAACCAGTAGAAAACTCTCTCAGGAGGGGCTACACCTTC. As protein: CASSQPVENSLRRGYTF.

The CDR3 loop is CASSLRGGGSYEQYF. CDR3 coding DNA: TGTGCCAGCAGTTTAAGGGGCGGGGGCTCCTACGAGCAGTACTTC. The chain carries TRBV27 and TRBJ2-5; 7 positions agree with TRBD2. The DNA end lines up better with TRBJ2-7; the J call may be wrong. The CDR3 is 15 residues long. CDR1 is MNHEY and CDR2 is SMNVEV in the germline V gene (reference sequence).

The chain recombines TRBV9 with TRBJ1-2; D is possibly TRBD1 (6 bases). There are 14 residues in the CDR3. Germline assignment: CDR1 SGDLS and CDR2 YYNGEE. V gave up 1 base and J gave up 8 bases, with 15 bases separating them. This CDR3 is CASSVSGRGKGYTF. DNA for the CDR3: TGTGCCAGCAGCGTATCGGGGAGGGGGAAAGGCTACACCTTC.

Regarding this clone: The sample contains more than one DNA sequence encoding this CDR3. The V and J genes are TRBV27 and TRBJ2-1; 10 bases match TRBD2. Losses at the gene ends were 6 bases for V and 7 bases for J; bases not matched to a gene: 9. Germline V gene data show CDR1 as MNHEY and CDR2 as SMNVEV (reference sequence). The CDR3 is 15 residues long. The CDR3 here is CASSPSGRAQNEQFF. CDR3 coding DNA: TGTGCCAGCAGCCCAAGCGGGAGGGCCCAGAATGAGCAGTTCTTC.

The CDR3 loop reads CSVGDRRNTIYF. CDR3 in DNA: TGCAGCGTTGGGGACAGAAGAAACACCATATATTTT. This sequence joins TRBV29-1 and TRBJ1-3; 7 bases agree with TRBD1. Germline trimming cut 4 bases from V and 5 bases from J; bases unmatched to any gene: 2. This CDR3 spans 12 amino acids. Germline V gene sequence: CDR1 SQVTM, CDR2 ANQGSEA.

The chain couples TRBV5-6 to TRBJ2-2; 7 bases line up with TRBD2. The germline gives CDR1 SGHDT, CDR2 YYEEEE. Losses at the gene ends were 3 bases for V and 3 bases for J; bases not matched to a gene: 8. This CDR3 contains 16 residues. CDR3 sequence: CASSWSLADHTGELFF. DNA of the CDR3: TGTGCCAGCAGCTGGTCCCTAGCGGATCACACCGGGGAGCTGTTTTTT.